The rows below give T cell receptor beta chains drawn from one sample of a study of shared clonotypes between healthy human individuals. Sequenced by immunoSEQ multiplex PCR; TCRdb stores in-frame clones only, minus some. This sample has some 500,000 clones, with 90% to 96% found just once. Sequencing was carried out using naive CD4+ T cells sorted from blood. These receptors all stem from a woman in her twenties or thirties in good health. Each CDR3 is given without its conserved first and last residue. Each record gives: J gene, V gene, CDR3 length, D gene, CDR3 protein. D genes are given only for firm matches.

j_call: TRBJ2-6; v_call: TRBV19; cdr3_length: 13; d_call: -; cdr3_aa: ATEHGGSGANVLT
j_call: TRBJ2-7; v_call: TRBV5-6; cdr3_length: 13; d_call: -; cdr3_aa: ASSLWIRRAYEQY
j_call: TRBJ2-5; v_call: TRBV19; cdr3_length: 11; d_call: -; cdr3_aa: ASSLSIQETQY
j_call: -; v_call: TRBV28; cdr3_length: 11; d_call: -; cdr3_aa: ATSRRVVYEQY
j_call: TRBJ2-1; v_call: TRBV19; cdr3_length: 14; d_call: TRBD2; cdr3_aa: ASSIGTSGANNEQF
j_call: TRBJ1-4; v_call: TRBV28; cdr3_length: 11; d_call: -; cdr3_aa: ASSLKEAEKLF
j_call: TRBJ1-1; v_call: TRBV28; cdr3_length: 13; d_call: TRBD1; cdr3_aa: ASSWTLGQDTEAF
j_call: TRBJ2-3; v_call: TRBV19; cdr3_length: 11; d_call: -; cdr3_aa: ASRPLSTDTQY
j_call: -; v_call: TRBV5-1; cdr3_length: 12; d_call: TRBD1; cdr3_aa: ASSKTGDDYEQY
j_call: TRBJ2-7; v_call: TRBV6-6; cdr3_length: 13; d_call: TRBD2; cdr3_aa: ASSYGTSGSYEQY
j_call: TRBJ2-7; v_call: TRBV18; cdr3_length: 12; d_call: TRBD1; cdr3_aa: ASSLTGGVSEQY
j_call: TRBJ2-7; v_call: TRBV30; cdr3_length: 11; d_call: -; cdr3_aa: AWRLILRGEQY
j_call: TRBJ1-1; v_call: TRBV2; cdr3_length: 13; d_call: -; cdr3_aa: ASSQQGFMNTEAF
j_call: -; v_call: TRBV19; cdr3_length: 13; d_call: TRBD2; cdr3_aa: ASRPGLAGGREQY